This is a list of T cell receptor beta chains from one sample in a study of vaccination and CD4 T cells after COVID-19. MiXCR, run by TCRdb on the PCR reads, gives a single entry per CDR3 protein. The sample records 10,000 or so distinct CDR3 sequences, 28% being singletons. The antigens these receptors bind are not known. The sample in question was CD4+ T cells from blood, cultured in vitro, obtained after SARS-CoV-2 vaccination. The receptors shown here come from a human donor who had recovered from COVID-19. Both conserved end residues are part of each CDR3. The D gene is left open where the match is weak. The size entry is marked missing in some rows and otherwise reads once, few, many or a size class.

J gene,D gene,clone size,V gene,CDR3 protein,CDR3 DNA
TRBJ1-5,TRBD1,few,TRBV20-1,CSAQIPGQGNQPQHF,TGCAGCGCCCAGATCCCGGGACAGGGCAATCAGCCCCAGCATTTT
TRBJ1-2,-,-,TRBV29-1,CSVEDWNERGYTF,TGCAGCGTTGAAGACTGGAACGAAAGGGGCTACACCTTC
TRBJ1-6,-,-,TRBV18,CASSLLPGDNSPLHF,TGTGCCAGCTCATTGTTACCGGGGGATAATTCACCCCTCCACTTT
TRBJ1-2,-,-,TRBV28,CASRPHTGRSNYGYTF,TGTGCCAGCCGCCCTCACACGGGGCGGAGTAACTATGGCTACACCTTC
TRBJ2-5,-,few,TRBV7-2,CASSLGVGETQYF,TGTGCCAGCAGCTTAGGGGTAGGCGAGACCCAGTACTTC
TRBJ1-1,-,-,TRBV20-1,CSAAGTMNTEAFF,TGCAGTGCGGCCGGGACAATGAACACTGAAGCTTTCTTT
TRBJ1-1,-,few,TRBV6-1,CASSRDIRPGAFF,TGTGCCAGCAGTCGGGATATAAGACCCGGAGCTTTCTTT
TRBJ1-6,-,few,TRBV28,CASRRTPSYNSPLHF,TGTGCCAGCAGAAGGACACCGTCCTATAATTCACCCCTCCACTTT
TRBJ1-5,-,few,TRBV30,CAWTGEGNQPQHF,TGTGCCTGGACAGGGGAGGGCAATCAGCCCCAGCATTTT
TRBJ1-1,TRBD1,-,TRBV7-9,CASSLGTGNTEAFF,TGTGCCAGCAGCTTAGGGACAGGGAACACTGAAGCTTTCTTT
TRBJ2-3,TRBD2,-,TRBV19,CATGTSGADTQYF,TGTGCAACCGGGACTAGCGGTGCAGATACGCAGTATTTT
TRBJ1-2,TRBD1,-,TRBV6-5,CASSYFGTANF,TGTGCCAGCAGTTACTTTGGGACAGCGAACTTC
TRBJ2-7,TRBD1,few,TRBV6-5,CASSYALDRGPYEQYF,TGTGCCAGCAGTTACGCCCTGGACAGGGGGCCCTACGAGCAGTACTTC
TRBJ1-2,-,-,TRBV25-1,CASSDSTLPAYGYTF,TGTGCCAGCAGTGACTCGACACTCCCCGCGTATGGCTACACCTTC
TRBJ1-2,-,-,TRBV4-3,CASSQERDYGYTF,TGCGCCAGCAGCCAAGAGAGGGACTATGGCTACACCTTC
TRBJ1-2,-,-,TRBV29-1,CSDGTSYGYTF,TGCAGCGATGGGACATCATATGGCTACACCTTC
TRBJ2-5,TRBD1,few,TRBV9,CASSVGGQGWETQYF,TGTGCCAGTAGCGTAGGAGGACAGGGCTGGGAGACCCAGTACTTC
TRBJ1-2,TRBD1,-,TRBV5-1,CASSSGTGSYGYTF,TGCGCCAGCAGCTCCGGGACAGGGAGCTATGGCTACACCTTC
TRBJ1-5,TRBD1,-,TRBV6-2/TRBV6-3,CASSKVGGARRDQPQHF,TGTGCCAGCAGTAAGGTAGGGGGCGCAAGGCGAGACCAGCCCCAGCATTTT
TRBJ1-1,-,few,TRBV7-3,CASSLRAADTEAFF,TGTGCCAGCAGCTTAAGGGCGGCGGACACTGAAGCTTTCTTT
TRBJ2-7,TRBD1,few,TRBV7-2,CASSQGGAGGDEQYF,TGTGCCAGCAGCCAAGGCGGGGCAGGGGGCGACGAGCAGTACTTC
TRBJ2-2,-,few,TRBV6-5,CASSFQTNTGELFF,TGTGCCAGCAGTTTCCAAACGAACACCGGGGAGCTGTTTTTT
TRBJ2-7,-,-,TRBV20-1,CSARGIRAAYEQYF,TGCAGTGCTAGAGGGATAAGGGCAGCCTACGAGCAGTACTTC
TRBJ2-4,TRBD2,-,TRBV5-1,CASSPGGAGAGTKNIQYF,TGCGCCAGCAGCCCCGGGGGAGCGGGAGCGGGAACCAAAAACATTCAGTACTTC
TRBJ2-7,TRBD2,few,TRBV27,CASSSFTSGRSYEQYF,TGTGCCAGCAGTTCCTTTACTAGCGGGAGGTCCTACGAGCAGTACTTC
TRBJ1-2,-,few,TRBV5-5,CASSPAGSGNYGYTF,TGTGCCAGCAGCCCGGCTGGGTCGGGTAACTATGGCTACACCTTC
TRBJ2-7,-,few,TRBV6-5,CASSYPGNYEQYF,TGTGCCAGCAGTTACCCGGGGAACTACGAGCAGTACTTC
TRBJ2-1,TRBD2,-,TRBV28,CASRPISGRGDNEQFF,TGTGCCAGCAGGCCGATTAGCGGGAGAGGCGACAATGAGCAGTTCTTC
TRBJ2-2,-,few,TRBV20-1,CSARSGSFATGELFF,TGCAGTGCTAGATCCGGGAGTTTTGCGACCGGGGAGCTGTTTTTT
TRBJ1-2,TRBD1,few,TRBV6-4,CASRDPLTGATGGYTF,TGTGCCAGCAGAGATCCCCTGACAGGGGCGACCGGTGGCTACACCTTC
TRBJ2-5,-,few,TRBV20-1,CSGIKEGPLGAQYF,TGCAGCGGCATCAAGGAGGGCCCGCTGGGGGCCCAGTACTTC
TRBJ1-1,-,-,TRBV28,CASGYHTEAFF,TGTGCCAGCGGTTACCACACTGAAGCTTTCTTT
TRBJ2-5,TRBD2,few,TRBV7-9,CASTLGTSGKETQYF,TGTGCCAGCACCCTCGGGACTAGCGGTAAAGAGACCCAGTACTTC
TRBJ2-1,TRBD2,few,TRBV19,CASTIRLAGGHEQFF,TGTGCCAGTACCATCCGACTAGCGGGAGGGCATGAGCAGTTCTTC
TRBJ2-1,TRBD2,few,TRBV20-1,CSARDGSGAYNEQFF,TGCAGTGCTAGAGACGGGAGCGGGGCCTACAATGAGCAGTTCTTC
TRBJ2-3,-,few,TRBV7-2,CASSLRGAPSTDTQYF,TGTGCCAGCAGCTTAAGAGGAGCTCCTAGCACAGATACGCAGTATTTT
TRBJ1-2,-,-,TRBV29-1,CSVVVGLLYGYTF,TGCAGCGTTGTTGTCGGACTCCTCTATGGCTACACCTTC
TRBJ2-7,-,-,TRBV7-2,CASSLSPGQGSREQYF,TGTGCCAGCAGCTTATCCCCCGGCCAGGGGAGTAGGGAGCAGTACTTC
TRBJ1-5,-,-,TRBV28,CATQGGVNQPQHF,TGTGCCACCCAAGGGGGGGTCAATCAGCCCCAGCATTTT
TRBJ1-6,TRBD1,-,TRBV14,CASSHLQGAGENSPLHF,TGTGCCAGCAGCCACCTACAGGGGGCCGGGGAGAATTCACCCCTCCACTTT
TRBJ2-5,-,-,TRBV15,CATSRSAAGAETQYF,TGTGCCACCAGCAGGTCCGCTGCTGGCGCCGAGACCCAGTACTTC
TRBJ2-7,-,-,TRBV28,CASSPRGRTSYEQYF,TGTGCCAGCAGTCCCCGGGGTAGGACCTCCTACGAGCAGTACTTC
TRBJ2-1,-,-,TRBV7-2,CASSLIRSYNEQFF,TGTGCCAGCAGCTTGATTCGCTCCTACAATGAGCAGTTCTTC
TRBJ1-6,TRBD1,medium-sized,TRBV4-3,CASSLIGGTVRSPLHF,TGCGCCAGCAGTTTGATAGGGGGCACGGTTAGGTCACCCCTCCACTTT
TRBJ2-2,-,few,TRBV10-3,CAISESPQNTGELFF,TGTGCCATCAGTGAGTCGCCCCAAAACACCGGGGAGCTGTTTTTT
TRBJ2-1,-,-,TRBV15,CATSRDRGFLYNEQFF,TGTGCCACCAGCAGAGATCGGGGGTTTCTCTACAATGAGCAGTTCTTC
TRBJ1-1,-,-,TRBV12-3/TRBV12-4,CASSAQGHPMNTEAFF,TGTGCCAGCAGTGCCCAGGGACACCCAATGAACACTGAAGCTTTCTTT
TRBJ2-5,TRBD2,-,TRBV4-3,CASSQDPNGAGETQYF,TGCGCCAGCAGCCAAGATCCCAACGGAGCGGGGGAGACCCAGTACTTC
TRBJ1-2,TRBD1,few,TRBV7-2,CASSPRWDSNYGYTF,TGTGCCAGCAGCCCCCGTTGGGACAGTAACTATGGCTACACCTTC
TRBJ2-7,TRBD2,few,TRBV28,CASRPRTSGGTYEQYF,TGTGCCAGCCGACCCCGGACTAGCGGGGGAACCTACGAGCAGTACTTC
TRBJ2-7,TRBD2,few,TRBV7-2,CASSFGTSGIRSYEQYF,TGTGCCAGCAGTTTCGGGACTAGCGGGATAAGGAGCTACGAGCAGTACTTC
TRBJ2-5,TRBD2,-,TRBV6-2/TRBV6-3,CASRPSGSMETQYF,TGTGCCAGCAGACCTAGCGGGAGTATGGAGACCCAGTACTTC
TRBJ2-5,TRBD2,-,TRBV14,CASSPSRGLRLAGGPQETQYF,TGTGCCAGCAGCCCGAGTCGGGGGTTGCGACTAGCGGGAGGACCGCAAGAGACCCAGTACTTC